This TCR beta chain originates from a study of CD8 T cells in Susac syndrome. CDR3 length: 14 residues. Trimming cost V 3 bases and J 6 bases, with 15 bases left between them. Germline CDR1 reads SGHRS; CDR2 reads YFSETQ. Random hexamers served to reverse transcribe roughly 0.5 to 1 ug RNA. TCRdb analysed the immunoSEQ multiplex PCR reads with MiXCR anew, one entry per CDR3 protein. This sample has fewer than 200,000 distinct CDR3 sequences, with about 94% found just once. The chain employs TRBV5-1 and TRBJ1-2, with D maybe TRBD1 (5 bases). This TCR derives from a human donor in good health. The specimen sequenced was CD4+ T cells from PBMCs. As DNA, the CDR3 is TGCGCCAGCAGCTGGGGACGGCAGGAGGATGGCTACACCTTC. Translation gives CASSWGRQEDGYTF.